This is a list of T cell receptor beta chains from one sample in a study of preoperative IRX-2 immunotherapy in early breast cancer. This table comes from immunoSEQ multiplex PCR, and its TCRdb copy is limited to in-frame clones, with some not included. The sample lists about 7,700 clones, more than 75% occurring once. This specimen consisted of tumor tissue, obtained after IRX-2 immunotherapy. These receptors were taken from a human donor with breast cancer. Each CDR3 is given with its conserved first and last residue. The D gene is left open where the match is weak. The listing skips clone size in some rows; elsewhere it reads once, few, many or a size class.

V gene: TRBV18
D gene: TRBD1
clone size: -
J gene: TRBJ1-2
CDR3 protein: CASSPPQGNYGYTF
CDR3 DNA: TGTGCCAGCTCACCACCACAGGGGAACTATGGCTACACCTTC

V gene: TRBV19
D gene: -
clone size: -
J gene: TRBJ1-2
CDR3 protein: CASRRGIYYGYTF
CDR3 DNA: TGTGCCAGTAGGAGGGGTATATACTATGGCTACACCTTC

V gene: TRBV6-8
D gene: -
clone size: -
J gene: TRBJ2-7
CDR3 protein: CAISQIGGEQYF
CDR3 DNA: TGTGCCATCAGCCAGATAGGCGGCGAGCAGTACTTC

V gene: TRBV11-3
D gene: -
clone size: -
J gene: TRBJ1-1
CDR3 protein: CASSLGNLPTEAFF
CDR3 DNA: TGTGCCAGCAGCCTAGGGAATCTCCCCACTGAAGCTTTCTTT

V gene: TRBV6-8
D gene: -
clone size: -
J gene: TRBJ2-5
CDR3 protein: CASSYLGDPKETQYF
CDR3 DNA: TGTGCCAGCAGTTACCTGGGGGACCCAAAAGAGACCCAGTACTTC

V gene: TRBV18
D gene: -
clone size: -
J gene: TRBJ1-3
CDR3 protein: CASSRGGFSSGNTIYF
CDR3 DNA: TGTGCCAGCTCGCGGGGAGGCTTTTCCTCTGGAAACACCATATATTTT

V gene: TRBV19
D gene: TRBD1
clone size: -
J gene: TRBJ1-1
CDR3 protein: CASSTGTGRSEAFF
CDR3 DNA: TGTGCCAGTAGTACCGGGACAGGCCGCAGTGAAGCTTTCTTT

V gene: TRBV11-3
D gene: TRBD2
clone size: once
J gene: TRBJ2-1
CDR3 protein: CASSLFSPPGAGGQDNEQFF
CDR3 DNA: TGTGCCAGCAGCTTATTCTCCCCCCCGGGGGCGGGGGGCCAGGACAATGAGCAGTTCTTC

V gene: TRBV11-3
D gene: -
clone size: -
J gene: TRBJ1-2
CDR3 protein: CASSPMLNREPYGYTF
CDR3 DNA: TGTGCCAGCAGCCCCATGCTTAACAGGGAACCTTATGGCTACACCTTC

V gene: TRBV6-8
D gene: TRBD2
clone size: -
J gene: TRBJ2-3
CDR3 protein: CASSYSGLAGATDTQYF
CDR3 DNA: TGTGCCAGCAGTTACTCAGGCCTAGCGGGGGCCACAGATACGCAGTATTTT

V gene: TRBV6-8
D gene: TRBD1
clone size: -
J gene: TRBJ2-3
CDR3 protein: CASSGHRGRGTQSPTDTQYF
CDR3 DNA: TGTGCCAGCAGTGGCCACAGGGGGCGCGGGACGCAAAGCCCCACAGATACGCAGTATTTT

V gene: TRBV30
D gene: TRBD1
clone size: -
J gene: TRBJ1-6
CDR3 protein: CAIDRDLKNSPLHF
CDR3 DNA: TGTGCGATCGACAGGGATCTGAAAAATTCACCCCTCCACTTT

V gene: TRBV19
D gene: TRBD1
clone size: -
J gene: TRBJ2-2
CDR3 protein: CASSPGQGGSNTGELFF
CDR3 DNA: TGTGCCAGTAGTCCGGGACAGGGAGGTTCGAACACCGGGGAGCTGTTTTTT

V gene: TRBV14
D gene: -
clone size: -
J gene: TRBJ2-1
CDR3 protein: CASSQQGPKFNEQFF
CDR3 DNA: TGTGCCAGCAGCCAACAGGGACCTAAATTCAATGAGCAGTTCTTC

V gene: TRBV5-1
D gene: -
clone size: -
J gene: TRBJ2-5
CDR3 protein: CASSLGLRQETQYF
CDR3 DNA: TGCGCCAGCAGCTTGGGCCTCCGACAGGAGACCCAGTACTTC

V gene: TRBV23-1
D gene: TRBD1
clone size: -
J gene: TRBJ2-7
CDR3 protein: CASSRQPGQLSYEQYF
CDR3 DNA: TGCGCCAGCAGTCGTCAACCGGGACAGCTCTCCTACGAGCAGTACTTC

V gene: TRBV5-1
D gene: TRBD1
clone size: -
J gene: TRBJ1-5
CDR3 protein: CASSLGQGGYQPQHF
CDR3 DNA: TGCGCCAGCAGCCTCGGACAGGGCGGGTATCAGCCCCAGCATTTT

V gene: TRBV6-7
D gene: TRBD2
clone size: -
J gene: TRBJ2-2
CDR3 protein: CASTWGLAGVIANTGELFF
CDR3 DNA: TGTGCCAGCACCTGGGGGCTAGCGGGGGTCATCGCGAACACCGGGGAGCTGTTTTTT

V gene: TRBV11-3
D gene: -
clone size: -
J gene: TRBJ1-3
CDR3 protein: CASSHRTRDTGNTIYF
CDR3 DNA: TGTGCCAGCAGTCACCGGACTAGGGATACTGGAAACACCATATATTTT

V gene: TRBV11-3
D gene: TRBD2
clone size: -
J gene: TRBJ2-3
CDR3 protein: CASRLAGGLGTQYF
CDR3 DNA: TGTGCCAGCAGGCTAGCGGGGGGGCTGGGTACGCAGTATTTT

V gene: TRBV15
D gene: TRBD2
clone size: -
J gene: TRBJ2-5
CDR3 protein: CASSLSSGGRRTQYF
CDR3 DNA: TGTGCCAGCAGCTTGTCTAGCGGGGGTCGGAGGACCCAGTACTTC

V gene: TRBV14
D gene: -
clone size: -
J gene: TRBJ1-6
CDR3 protein: CASSSQYNSPLHF
CDR3 DNA: TGTGCCAGCAGTTCACAGTATAATTCACCCCTCCACTTT

V gene: TRBV6-8
D gene: -
clone size: -
J gene: TRBJ2-6
CDR3 protein: CASVSLSGANVLTF
CDR3 DNA: TGTGCCAGCGTGTCCCTCTCTGGGGCCAACGTCCTGACTTTC

V gene: TRBV6-8
D gene: TRBD1
clone size: few
J gene: TRBJ1-1
CDR3 protein: CAISGTGVNTEAFF
CDR3 DNA: TGTGCCATCAGTGGAACAGGGGTGAACACTGAAGCTTTCTTT

V gene: TRBV30
D gene: -
clone size: few
J gene: TRBJ1-6
CDR3 protein: CAWSVSRSGVNSPLHF
CDR3 DNA: TGTGCCTGGAGTGTAAGTCGATCCGGGGTAAATTCACCCCTCCACTTT

V gene: TRBV10-3
D gene: TRBD2
clone size: -
J gene: TRBJ2-6
CDR3 protein: CAISEPGLAGGSGANVLTF
CDR3 DNA: TGTGCCATCAGTGAGCCGGGACTAGCGGGGGGCTCTGGGGCCAACGTCCTGACTTTC

V gene: TRBV28
D gene: -
clone size: -
J gene: TRBJ1-5
CDR3 protein: CASSAPGHLQPQHF
CDR3 DNA: TGTGCCAGCAGTGCTCCGGGACACCTTCAGCCCCAGCATTTT